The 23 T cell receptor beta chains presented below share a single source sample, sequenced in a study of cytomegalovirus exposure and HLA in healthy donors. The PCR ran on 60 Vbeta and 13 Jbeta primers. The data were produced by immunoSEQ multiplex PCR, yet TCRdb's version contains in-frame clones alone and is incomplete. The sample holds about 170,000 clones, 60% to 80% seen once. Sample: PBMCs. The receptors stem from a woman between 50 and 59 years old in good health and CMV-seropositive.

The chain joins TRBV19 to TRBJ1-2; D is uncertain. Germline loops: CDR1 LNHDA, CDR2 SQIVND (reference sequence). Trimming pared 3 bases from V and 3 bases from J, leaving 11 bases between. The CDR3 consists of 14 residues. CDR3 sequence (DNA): TGTGCCAGTAGTATTCGATCGCAGGACTATGGCTACACCTTC. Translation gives CASSIRSQDYGYTF.

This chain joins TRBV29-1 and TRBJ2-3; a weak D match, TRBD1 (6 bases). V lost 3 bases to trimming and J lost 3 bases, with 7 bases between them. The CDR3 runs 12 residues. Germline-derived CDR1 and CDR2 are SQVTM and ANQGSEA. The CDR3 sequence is CSVDRGTDTQYF. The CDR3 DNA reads TGCAGCGTTGACAGGGGAACAGATACGCAGTATTTT.

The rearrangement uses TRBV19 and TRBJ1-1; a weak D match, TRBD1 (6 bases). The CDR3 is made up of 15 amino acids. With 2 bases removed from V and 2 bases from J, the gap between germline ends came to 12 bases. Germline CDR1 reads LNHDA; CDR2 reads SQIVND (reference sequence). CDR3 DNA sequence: TGTGCCAGTAGTATACAGACAGGACCTAACACTGAAGCTTTCTTT. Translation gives CASSIQTGPNTEAFF.

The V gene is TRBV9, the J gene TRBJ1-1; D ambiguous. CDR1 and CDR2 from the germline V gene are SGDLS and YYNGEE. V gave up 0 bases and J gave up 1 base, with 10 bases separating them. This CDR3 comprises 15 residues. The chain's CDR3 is CASSVGLGRNTEAFF. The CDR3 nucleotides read TGTGCCAGCAGCGTAGGGTTGGGGAGGAACACTGAAGCTTTCTTT.

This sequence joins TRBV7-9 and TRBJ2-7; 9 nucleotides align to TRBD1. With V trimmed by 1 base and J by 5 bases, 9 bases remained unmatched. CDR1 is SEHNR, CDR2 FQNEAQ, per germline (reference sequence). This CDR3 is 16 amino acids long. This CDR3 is CASSLGDRGASDEQYF. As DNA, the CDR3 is TGTGCCAGCAGCTTAGGAGACAGGGGGGCAAGCGACGAGCAGTACTTC.

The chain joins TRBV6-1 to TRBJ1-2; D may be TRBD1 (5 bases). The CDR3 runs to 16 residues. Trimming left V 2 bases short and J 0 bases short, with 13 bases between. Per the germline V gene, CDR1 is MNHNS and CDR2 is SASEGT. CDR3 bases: TGTGCCAGCAGTGAAAAGGCAGGGCCAACTAACTATGGCTACACCTTC. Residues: CASSEKAGPTNYGYTF.

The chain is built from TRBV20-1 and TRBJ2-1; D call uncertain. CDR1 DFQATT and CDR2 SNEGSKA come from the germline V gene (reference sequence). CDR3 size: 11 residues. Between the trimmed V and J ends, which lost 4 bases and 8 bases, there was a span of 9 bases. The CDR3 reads CSAISQDEQFF. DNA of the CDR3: TGCAGTGCTATCAGTCAGGATGAGCAGTTCTTC.

CDR3 sequence reads: CASSRDSPYEQYF. The CDR3 DNA sequence: TGTGCCAGCAGTAGGGACAGCCCCTACGAGCAGTACTTC. This chain connects TRBV6-6 to TRBJ2-7; 7 nucleotides agree with TRBD1. V lost 5 bases and J lost 2; bases outside the gene matches: 3. CDR1 and CDR2 (germline): MNHNY, SVGAGI (reference sequence). The CDR3 runs 13 residues.

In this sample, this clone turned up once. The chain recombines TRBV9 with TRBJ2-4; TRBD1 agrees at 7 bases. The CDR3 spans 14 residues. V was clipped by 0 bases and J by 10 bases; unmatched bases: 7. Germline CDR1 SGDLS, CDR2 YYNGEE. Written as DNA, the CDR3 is TGTGCCAGCAGCGTAGAAGTCGGGACAGCAATTCAGTACTTC. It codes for CASSVEVGTAIQYF.

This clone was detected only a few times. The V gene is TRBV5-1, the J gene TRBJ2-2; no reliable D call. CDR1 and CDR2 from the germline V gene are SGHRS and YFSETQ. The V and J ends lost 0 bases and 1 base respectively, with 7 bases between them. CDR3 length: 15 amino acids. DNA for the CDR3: TGCGCCAGCAGCTTGGGAGATTTGAACACCGGGGAGCTGTTTTTT. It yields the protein CASSLGDLNTGELFF.

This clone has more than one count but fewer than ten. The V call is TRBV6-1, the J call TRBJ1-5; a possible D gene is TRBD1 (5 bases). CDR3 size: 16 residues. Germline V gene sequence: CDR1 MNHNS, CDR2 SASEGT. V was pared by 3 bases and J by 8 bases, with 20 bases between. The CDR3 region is CASSDYAGGRSKPQHF. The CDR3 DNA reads TGTGCCAGCAGTGATTACGCGGGGGGGAGGAGTAAGCCCCAGCATTTT.

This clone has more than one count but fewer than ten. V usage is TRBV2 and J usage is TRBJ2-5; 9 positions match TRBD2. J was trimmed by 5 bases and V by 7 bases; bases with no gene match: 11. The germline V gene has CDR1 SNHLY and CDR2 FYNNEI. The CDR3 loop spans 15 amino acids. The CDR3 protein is CASNQAGGAHETQYF. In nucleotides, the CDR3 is TGTGCCAGCAACCAGGCGGGGGGGGCGCACGAGACCCAGTACTTC.

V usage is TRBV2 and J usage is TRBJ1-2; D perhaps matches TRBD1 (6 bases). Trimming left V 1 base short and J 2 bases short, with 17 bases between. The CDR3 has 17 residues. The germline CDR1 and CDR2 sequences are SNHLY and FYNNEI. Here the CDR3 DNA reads TGTGCCAGCAGTGAAGTGGTCGGGGGGGGCTACAACTATGGCTACACCTTC. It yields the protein CASSEVVGGGYNYGYTF.

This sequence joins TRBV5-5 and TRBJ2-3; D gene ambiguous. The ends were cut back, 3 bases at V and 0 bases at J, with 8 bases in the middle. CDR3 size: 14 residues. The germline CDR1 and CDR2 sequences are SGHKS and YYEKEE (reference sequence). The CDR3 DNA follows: TGTGCCAGCAGCTACCGAACTAGCACAGATACGCAGTATTTT. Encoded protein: CASSYRTSTDTQYF.

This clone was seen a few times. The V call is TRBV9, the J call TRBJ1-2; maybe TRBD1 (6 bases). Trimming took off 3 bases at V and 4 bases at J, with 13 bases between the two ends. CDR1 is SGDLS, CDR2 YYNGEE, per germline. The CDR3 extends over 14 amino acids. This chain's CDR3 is CASSAPDSFYGYTF. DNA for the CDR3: TGTGCCAGCAGCGCCCCGGACAGTTTCTATGGCTACACCTTC.

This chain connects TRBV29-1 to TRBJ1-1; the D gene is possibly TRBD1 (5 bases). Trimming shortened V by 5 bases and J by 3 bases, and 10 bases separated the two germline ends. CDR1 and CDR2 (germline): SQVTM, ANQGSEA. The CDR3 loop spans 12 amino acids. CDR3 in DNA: TGCAGCGTTAGGGGTAGTCACACTGAAGCTTTCTTT. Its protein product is CSVRGSHTEAFF.

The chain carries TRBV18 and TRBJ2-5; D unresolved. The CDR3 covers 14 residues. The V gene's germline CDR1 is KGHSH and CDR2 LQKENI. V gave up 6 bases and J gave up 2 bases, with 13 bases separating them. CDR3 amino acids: CASSPRSGQETQYF. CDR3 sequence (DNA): TGTGCCAGCTCCCCGAGGTCCGGACAAGAGACCCAGTACTTC. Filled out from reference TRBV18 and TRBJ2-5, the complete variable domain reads NAGVMQNPRHLVRRRGQEARLRCSPMKGHSHVYWYRQLPEEGLKFMVYLQKENIIDESGMPKERFSAEFPKEGPSILRIQQVVRGDSAAYFCASSPRSGQETQYFGPGTRLLVL.

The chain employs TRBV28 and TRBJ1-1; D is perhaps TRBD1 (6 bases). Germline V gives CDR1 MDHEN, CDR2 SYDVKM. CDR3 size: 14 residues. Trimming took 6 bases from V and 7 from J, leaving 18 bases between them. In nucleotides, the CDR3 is TGTGCCAGCAGCGCGGGGGGCGCTAGGGGTGAAGCTTTCTTT. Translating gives CASSAGGARGEAFF.

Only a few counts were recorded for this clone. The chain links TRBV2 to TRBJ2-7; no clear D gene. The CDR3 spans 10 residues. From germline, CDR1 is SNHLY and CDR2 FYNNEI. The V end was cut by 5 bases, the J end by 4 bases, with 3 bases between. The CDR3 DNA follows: TGTGCCAGCAGTCAGTACGAGCAGTACTTC. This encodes CASSQYEQYF.

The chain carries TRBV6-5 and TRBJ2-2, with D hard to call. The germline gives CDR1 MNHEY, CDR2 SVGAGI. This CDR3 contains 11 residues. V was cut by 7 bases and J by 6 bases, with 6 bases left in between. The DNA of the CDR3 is TGTGCCAGCACTCGAGCCGGGGAGCTGTTTTTT. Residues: CASTRAGELFF.

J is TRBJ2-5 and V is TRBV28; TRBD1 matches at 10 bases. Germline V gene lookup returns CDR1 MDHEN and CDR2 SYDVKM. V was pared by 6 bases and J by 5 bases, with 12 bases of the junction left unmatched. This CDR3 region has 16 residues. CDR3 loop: CASSTTLGQGGETQYF. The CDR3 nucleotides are TGTGCCAGCAGCACAACGTTAGGACAGGGGGGGGAGACCCAGTACTTC.

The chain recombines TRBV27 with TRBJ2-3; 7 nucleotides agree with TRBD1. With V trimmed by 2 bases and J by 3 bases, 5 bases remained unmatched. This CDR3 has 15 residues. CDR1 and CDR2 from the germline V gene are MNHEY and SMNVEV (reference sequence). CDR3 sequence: CASSLMTGLTDTQYF. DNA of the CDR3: TGTGCCAGCAGTTTAATGACAGGGTTGACAGATACGCAGTATTTT.

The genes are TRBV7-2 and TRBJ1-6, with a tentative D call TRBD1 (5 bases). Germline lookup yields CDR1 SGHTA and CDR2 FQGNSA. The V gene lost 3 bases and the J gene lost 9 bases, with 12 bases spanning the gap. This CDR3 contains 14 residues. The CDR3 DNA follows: TGTGCCAGCAGCTTTTCAGGGAGGTCTTCACCCCTCCACTTT. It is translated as CASSFSGRSSPLHF.